These 24 T cell receptor beta chains were sequenced from one sample in a study of Ad26.COV2.S vaccination and SARS-CoV-2 variants. Produced via immunoSEQ multiplex PCR; TCRdb's table is partial and in-frame only. Of under 250,000 clones listed, 87% are singletons. Specified treatment: over 15 received Ad26.COV2.S at low or high dose, single or two shots; 5 received placebo; per-sample allocation not given. Repertoires come from day 63 after the first vaccine or placebo injection. Sequencing was performed on peripheral blood, taken in a trial of Ad26.COV2.S vaccine versus placebo. The source is a person between 18 and 60 years old who received the Ad26.COV2.S COVID-19 vaccine or a placebo.

The V gene is TRBV29-1, the J gene TRBJ2-7, with a possible D match to TRBD2 (5 bases). The CDR3 covers 12 residues. Trimming stripped 6 bases from V and 7 bases from J, with 16 bases between. Germline V lookup: CDR1 SQVTM, CDR2 ANQGSEA. CDR3 residues: CSVSDGVGEQYV. The DNA for the CDR3 is TGCAGCGTCTCTGACGGGGTGGGAGAGCAGTACGTC.

This clone was detected once. The CDR3 coding sequence is TGTGCCAGTTGGACGGGATTAACTCGTCAGCCCCAGCATTTT. It specifies CASWTGLTRQPQHF. The chain uses TRBV19 and TRBJ1-5; D is uncertain. The CDR3 consists of 14 residues. V was clipped by 8 bases and J by 6 bases, with 17 bases between them. CDR1 is LNHDA, CDR2 SQIVND, per germline (reference sequence).

The V call is TRBV7-2, the J call TRBJ2-6, with a tentative D call TRBD1 (5 bases). V was cut by 2 bases and J by 1 base, with 9 bases left in between. The CDR3 contains 16 residues. Germline CDR1 SGHTA, CDR2 FQGNSA. The DNA of the CDR3 is TGTGCCAGCAGCTTAAAGCAGGGATCTGGGGCCAACGTCCTGACTTTC. Its protein is CASSLKQGSGANVLTF. The full variable domain, with the rest looked up from reference TRBV7-2 and TRBJ2-6, is GAGVSQSPSNKVTEKGKDVELRCDPISGHTALYWYRQSLGQGLEFLIYFQGNSAPDKSGLPSDRFSAERTGGSVSTLTIQRTQQEDSAVYLCASSLKQGSGANVLTFGAGSRLTVL.

The chain has TRBV6-5 and TRBJ1-3; TRBD1 might be the D (5 bases). The CDR3 sequence is 14 residues long. The germline V gene has CDR1 MNHEY and CDR2 SVGAGI. V lost 6 bases and J 0 bases, leaving 9 bases between the germline ends. CDR3 region: CASRRDGSGNTIYF. The DNA of the CDR3 is TGTGCCAGCAGAAGGGACGGCTCTGGAAACACCATATATTTT.

The V gene is TRBV2, the J gene TRBJ1-2; the match to TRBD1 covers 11 bases. The germline V gene has CDR1 SNHLY and CDR2 FYNNEI. This CDR3 is built from 16 residues. The V gene end was trimmed by 6 bases and the J gene end by 0 bases; junction bases not matched to a gene: 6. CDR3 region: CASSVGQGATNYGYTF. CDR3 DNA sequence: TGTGCCAGCAGCGTTGGACAGGGGGCGACTAACTATGGCTACACCTTC.

The chain has TRBV4-3 and TRBJ2-7; 9 nucleotides align to TRBD1. This CDR3 spans 15 amino acids. With V trimmed by 2 bases and J by 4 bases, 6 bases remained unmatched. The V gene's germline CDR1 is LGHNA and CDR2 YSLEER. In DNA form, the CDR3 reads TGCGCCAGCAGCCAAACCGGGACAGGGTTTTACGAGCAGTACTTC. Its protein is CASSQTGTGFYEQYF.

CDR3: CASSDSSRGSLFF. CDR3 sequence (DNA): TGTGCCAGCAGTGACTCGAGCCGGGGATCCCTGTTCTTC. V and J are TRBV6-4 and TRBJ2-1; weak D call: TRBD2 (5 bases). With 0 bases removed from V and 15 bases from J, the gap between germline ends came to 15 bases. The CDR3 is 13 residues long. Germline CDR1 MRHNA, CDR2 SNTAGT.

This chain uses TRBV14 with TRBJ2-3, with 10 bases aligning to TRBD2. J gave up 7 bases and V 2 bases, and 6 bases lay outside the gene matches. The CDR3 has 15 residues. The V gene's germline CDR1 is SGHDN and CDR2 FVKESK. The CDR3 loop reads CASSQSGGASYTQYF. The DNA for the CDR3 is TGTGCCAGCAGCCAAAGCGGGGGGGCTAGCTATACGCAGTATTTT.

The chain employs TRBV19 and TRBJ2-2, with TRBD2 matching over 15 bases. Unmatched junction bases numbered 7, after V lost 4 bases and J lost 4 bases. The CDR3 extends over 18 amino acids. CDR1 and CDR2 (germline): LNHDA, SQIVND (reference sequence). CDR3 amino acids: CASSKGLAGGPFTGELFF. The CDR3, as DNA: TGTGCCAGTAGTAAAGGACTAGCGGGAGGGCCTTTCACCGGGGAGCTGTTTTTT.

The J gene is TRBJ2-1, the V gene TRBV19; D may be TRBD1 (6 bases). CDR1 is LNHDA, CDR2 SQIVND, per germline (reference sequence). V lost 7 bases to trimming and J lost 10 bases, with 20 bases between them. This CDR3 is 14 amino acids long. Here the CDR3 DNA reads TGTGCCAGTACCCAACTCCCAGGGGTCTGGGAGCAGTTCTTC. Its protein product is CASTQLPGVWEQFF.

The rearrangement links TRBV6-6 to TRBJ2-3; D unclear. V was shortened by 0 bases and J by 0 bases, with 7 bases between the two germline ends. Germline CDR1 is MNHNY and CDR2 is SVGAGI (reference sequence). This CDR3 comprises 15 residues. The CDR3 sequence is CASSYSIASTDTQYF. DNA for the CDR3: TGTGCCAGCAGTTACTCCATCGCCAGCACAGATACGCAGTATTTT.

The V and J genes are TRBV5-8 and TRBJ1-2, with 10 bases lining up with TRBD1. In germline, CDR1 is SGHTS, CDR2 YDEGEE. There are 15 residues in the CDR3. J lost 4 bases, V lost 1 base, and 4 bases had no gene match. The CDR3 loop reads CASSLRGQGIYGYTF. Here the CDR3 DNA reads TGTGCCAGCAGCTTGCGGGGACAGGGGATCTATGGCTACACCTTC.

V gene TRBV9 combines with J gene TRBJ1-4; D is uncertain. V gave up 4 bases and J gave up 8 bases, with 15 bases separating them. The germline CDR1 and CDR2 sequences are SGDLS and YYNGEE. This CDR3 is 14 amino acids long. CDR3 DNA: TGTGCCAGCAGCCAGGCGCCTAGCGTCGAAAAACTGTTTTTT. It codes for CASSQAPSVEKLFF.

This clone appeared once. This chain uses TRBV25-1 with TRBJ2-6; the D call may be TRBD1 or TRBD2 (5 bases each). CDR3 length: 14 amino acids. The V gene lost 10 bases and the J gene lost 4 bases, with 14 bases spanning the gap. Looked up from germline, CDR1 is MGHDK and CDR2 is SYGVNS. CDR3 amino acids: CATSRGGGANVLTF. As DNA, the CDR3 is TGTGCCACCTCCCGGGGCGGCGGGGCCAACGTCCTGACTTTC.

This clone was observed a single time. This chain connects TRBV9 to TRBJ1-2, with unresolved D. V lost 0 bases, J lost 0 bases, and 6 bases lay in between. This CDR3 comprises 14 residues. Germline V CDR1 and CDR2: SGDLS, YYNGEE. The CDR3 DNA reads TGTGCCAGCAGCGTAGACTCAGCTAACTATGGCTACACCTTC. Translated: CASSVDSANYGYTF.

The rearrangement joins TRBV5-8 to TRBJ1-5; tentatively, D is TRBD1 (5 bases). V lost 2 bases, J lost 5 bases, and 14 bases lay in between. From germline, CDR1 is SGHTS and CDR2 YDEGEE. The CDR3 spans 15 residues. CDR3 sequence (DNA): TGTGCCAGCAGCTTTTCTTCAGGGTTTTATCAGCCCCAGCATTTT. Its protein product is CASSFSSGFYQPQHF.

The CDR3 loop reads CATAFRDRGSQYF. The DNA of the CDR3 is TGTGCCACCGCATTCCGGGACAGGGGGTCTCAGTACTTC. The chain joins TRBV15 to TRBJ2-4, with TRBD1 matching 11 bases. Germline V gene sequence: CDR1 LNHNV, CDR2 YYDKDF (reference sequence). Germline trimming cut 8 bases from V and 12 bases from J; bases unmatched to any gene: 9. The CDR3 length is 13 residues. The complete variable domain, with remaining parts taken from reference TRBV15 and TRBJ2-4, reads DAMVIQNPRYQVTQFGKPVTLSCSQTLNHNVMYWYQQKSSQAPKLLFHYYDKDFNNEADTPDNFQSRRPNTSFCFLDIRSPGLGDTAMYLCATAFRDRGSQYFGAGTRLSVL.

This chain joins TRBV4-3 and TRBJ1-4, with 10 bases identical to TRBD1. V dropped 4 bases and J dropped 11; count of bases not matched to a gene: 13. This CDR3 is 16 amino acids long. CDR1 and CDR2 (germline): LGHNA, YSLEER. CDR3 nucleotide sequence: TGCGCCAGCAGCCCGACGGCGACCGGGACAGGGGTGAAACTGTTTTTT. It specifies CASSPTATGTGVKLFF.

V usage is TRBV7-2 and J usage is TRBJ1-3; D perhaps matches TRBD1 (5 bases). Trimming stripped 1 base from V and 0 bases from J, with 10 bases between. The CDR3 runs 16 residues. Germline-derived CDR1 and CDR2 are SGHTA and FQGNSA. This CDR3 is CASSLGGLTSGNTIYF. Written as DNA, the CDR3 is TGTGCCAGCAGCTTAGGGGGACTTACCTCTGGAAACACCATATATTTT.

This clone came up a few times. This chain uses TRBV28 with TRBJ1-2, with TRBD1 matching over 8 bases. The J segment lost 4 bases and the V segment lost 4 bases, leaving 5 bases of the junction unmatched. This CDR3 comprises 14 residues. From germline, CDR1 is MDHEN and CDR2 SYDVKM. CDR3: CASSSADRAYGYTF. The CDR3 DNA sequence: TGTGCCAGCAGTTCCGCGGACAGGGCCTATGGCTACACCTTC.

The chain has TRBV19 and TRBJ2-1, with 8 nucleotides matching TRBD1. Trimming at V came to 4 bases and at J to 5 bases, leaving 7 bases not matched to a gene. Germline assignment: CDR1 LNHDA and CDR2 SQIVND (reference sequence). The CDR3 has 15 amino acids. The DNA for the CDR3 is TGTGCCAGTAGTACACCAGGGGGCTCTAACAATGAGCAGTTCTTC. Translated, it gives CASSTPGGSNNEQFF. The variable domain in full, with the rest retrieved from reference TRBV19 and TRBJ2-1, is DGGITQSPKYLFRKEGQNVTLSCEQNLNHDAMYWYRQDPGQGLRLIYYSQIVNDFQKGDIAEGYSVSREKKESFPLTVTSAQKNPTAFYLCASSTPGGSNNEQFFGPGTRLTVL.

The CDR3 spells CAWSEEAGGYTF. For the CDR3, the DNA is TGTGCCTGGAGTGAGGAAGCAGGCGGCTACACCTTC. This chain joins TRBV30 and TRBJ1-2; D ambiguous. This CDR3 comprises 12 residues. CDR1 GTSNPN and CDR2 SVGIG come from the germline V gene (reference sequence). With 1 base removed from V and 8 bases from J, the gap between germline ends came to 11 bases.

J is TRBJ1-1 and V is TRBV15, with TRBD1 as a possible D gene (6 bases). V was cut by 1 base and J by 9 bases, with 18 bases left in between. The germline V gene has CDR1 LNHNV and CDR2 YYDKDF (reference sequence). The CDR3 sequence is 15 residues long. This CDR3 reads CATSRGSGEVWQAFF. CDR3 nucleotide sequence: TGTGCCACCAGCAGAGGGTCAGGGGAGGTATGGCAAGCTTTCTTT.

J is TRBJ2-2 and V is TRBV24-1; no reliable D call. This CDR3 spans 15 amino acids. From germline, CDR1 is KGHDR and CDR2 SFDVKD. V was shortened by 2 bases and J by 3 bases, with 9 bases between the two germline ends. The CDR3, as DNA: TGTGCCACCAGTGATTCTTGGGGTTACACCGGGGAGCTGTTTTTT. This gives the protein CATSDSWGYTGELFF.